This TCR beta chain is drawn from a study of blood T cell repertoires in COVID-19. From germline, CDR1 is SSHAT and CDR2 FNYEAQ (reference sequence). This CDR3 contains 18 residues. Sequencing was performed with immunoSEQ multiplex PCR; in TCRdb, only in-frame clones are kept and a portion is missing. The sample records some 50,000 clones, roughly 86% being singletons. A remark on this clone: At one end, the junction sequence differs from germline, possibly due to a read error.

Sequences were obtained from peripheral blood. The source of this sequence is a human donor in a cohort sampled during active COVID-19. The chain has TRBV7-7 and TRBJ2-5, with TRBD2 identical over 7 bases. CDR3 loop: CASSFGAGVPSVQETQYF. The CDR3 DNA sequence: TGTGCTAGCAGCTTCGGGGCGGGGGTCCCCTCCGTTCAAGAGACCCAGTACTTC.